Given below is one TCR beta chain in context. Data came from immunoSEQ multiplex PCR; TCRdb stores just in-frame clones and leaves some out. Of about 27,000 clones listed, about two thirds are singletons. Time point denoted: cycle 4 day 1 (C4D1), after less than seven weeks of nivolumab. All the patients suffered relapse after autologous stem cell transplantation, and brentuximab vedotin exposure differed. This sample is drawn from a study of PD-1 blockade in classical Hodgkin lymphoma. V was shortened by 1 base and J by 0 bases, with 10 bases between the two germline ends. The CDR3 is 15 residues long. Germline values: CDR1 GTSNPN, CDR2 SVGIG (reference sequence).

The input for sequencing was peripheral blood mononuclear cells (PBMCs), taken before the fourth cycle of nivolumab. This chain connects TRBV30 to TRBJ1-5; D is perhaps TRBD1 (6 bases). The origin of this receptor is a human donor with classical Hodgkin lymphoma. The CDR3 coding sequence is TGTGCCTGGAGTGAGTCAGGGGCTAGCAATCAGCCCCAGCATTTT. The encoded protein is CAWSESGASNQPQHF.